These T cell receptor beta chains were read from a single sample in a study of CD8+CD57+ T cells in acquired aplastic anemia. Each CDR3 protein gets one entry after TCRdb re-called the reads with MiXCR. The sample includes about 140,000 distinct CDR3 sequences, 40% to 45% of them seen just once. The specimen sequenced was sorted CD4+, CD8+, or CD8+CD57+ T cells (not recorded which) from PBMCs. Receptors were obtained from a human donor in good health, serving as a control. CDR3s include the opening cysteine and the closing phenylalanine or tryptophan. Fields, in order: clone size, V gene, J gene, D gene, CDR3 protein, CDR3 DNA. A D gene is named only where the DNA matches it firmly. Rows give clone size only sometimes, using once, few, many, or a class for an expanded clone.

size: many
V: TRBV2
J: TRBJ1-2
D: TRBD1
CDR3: CASTDLGTGGGGYTF
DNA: TGTGCCAGCACTGACCTAGGGACAGGGGGCGGCGGCTACACCTTC

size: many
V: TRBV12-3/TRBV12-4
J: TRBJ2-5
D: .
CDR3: CASNNQETQYF
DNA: TGTGCCAGCAACAACCAAGAGACCCAGTACTTC

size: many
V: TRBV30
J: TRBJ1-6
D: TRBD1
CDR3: CAWSGTGENSPLHF
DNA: TGTGCCTGGAGTGGAACAGGGGAAAATTCACCCCTCCACTTT

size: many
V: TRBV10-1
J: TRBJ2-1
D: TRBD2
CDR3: CASQASGISSGNEQFF
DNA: TGCGCCAGTCAGGCTAGCGGGATTTCAAGTGGTAATGAGCAGTTCTTC

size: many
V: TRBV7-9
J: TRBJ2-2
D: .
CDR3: CASSFGTFANTGELFF
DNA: TGTGCCAGCAGCTTCGGGACGTTCGCGAACACCGGGGAGCTGTTTTTT

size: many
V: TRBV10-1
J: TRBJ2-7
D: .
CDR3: CASSESKGEQYF
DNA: TGCGCCAGCAGTGAGTCAAAGGGGGAGCAGTACTTC

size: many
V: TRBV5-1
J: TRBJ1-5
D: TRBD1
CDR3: CASSLGTAGQPQHF
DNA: TGCGCCAGCAGCTTAGGGACAGCTGGTCAGCCCCAGCATTTT

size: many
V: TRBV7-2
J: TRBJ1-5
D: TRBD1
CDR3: CASSLQGAKNQPQHF
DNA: TGTGCCAGCAGCTTACAGGGGGCAAAAAATCAGCCCCAGCATTTT

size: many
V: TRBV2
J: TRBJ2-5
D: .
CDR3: CASSERGVTQYF
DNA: TGTGCCAGCAGTGAGAGAGGAGTGACCCAGTACTTC

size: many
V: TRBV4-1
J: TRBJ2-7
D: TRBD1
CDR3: CASSQDPGQGEYEQYF
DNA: TGCGCCAGCAGCCAAGACCCGGGACAGGGGGAGTACGAGCAGTACTTC

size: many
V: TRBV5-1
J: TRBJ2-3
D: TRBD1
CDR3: CASSSRDRSTDTQYF
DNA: TGCGCCAGCAGCTCCCGGGACAGATCCACAGATACGCAGTATTTT

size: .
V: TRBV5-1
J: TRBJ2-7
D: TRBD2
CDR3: CASTAGGAYEQYF
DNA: TGCGCCAGCACCGCGGGGGGGGCCTACGAGCAGTACTTC

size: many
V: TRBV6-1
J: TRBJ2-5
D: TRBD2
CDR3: CASSQPLGLAGGSFQETQYF
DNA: TGTGCCAGCAGCCAACCCCTGGGACTAGCGGGGGGTTCTTTCCAAGAGACCCAGTACTTC

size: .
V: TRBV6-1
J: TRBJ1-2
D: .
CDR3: CASSTLRGYGYTF
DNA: TGTGCCAGCAGTACCCTTCGGGGCTATGGCTACACCTTC

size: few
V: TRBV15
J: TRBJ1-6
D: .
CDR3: CATSRDTRGVNNSPLHF
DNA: TGTGCCACCAGCAGAGATACAAGGGGGGTCAACAATTCACCCCTCCACTTT

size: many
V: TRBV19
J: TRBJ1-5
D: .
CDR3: CASSIGYMPRHQPQHF
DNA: TGTGCCAGTAGTATCGGGTACATGCCGCGGCATCAGCCCCAGCATTTT

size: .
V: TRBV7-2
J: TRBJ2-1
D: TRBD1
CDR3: CASSLATGGWSEQFF
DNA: TGTGCCAGCAGCTTAGCGACAGGGGGTTGGAGTGAGCAGTTCTTC

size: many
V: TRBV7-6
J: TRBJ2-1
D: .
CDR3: CASSFEGNEQFF
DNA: TGTGCCAGCAGCTTTGAAGGGAATGAGCAGTTCTTC

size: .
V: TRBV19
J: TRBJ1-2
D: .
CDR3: CASSTSPTAGYGYTF
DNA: TGTGCCAGTAGTACCAGCCCGACAGCGGGCTATGGCTACACCTTC

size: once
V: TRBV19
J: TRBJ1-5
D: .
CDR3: CASSIGHTSNQPQHF
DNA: TGTGCCAGTAGTATAGGACACACCAGCAATCAGCCCCAGCATTTT

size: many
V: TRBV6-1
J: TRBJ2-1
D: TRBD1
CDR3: CASMPQGAIYNEQFF
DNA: TGTGCCAGCATGCCACAGGGGGCCATCTACAATGAGCAGTTCTTC

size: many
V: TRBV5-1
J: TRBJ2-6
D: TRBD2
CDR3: CASSWGGAGGYGANVLTF
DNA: TGCGCCAGCAGCTGGGGAGGGGCGGGAGGTTATGGGGCCAACGTCCTGACTTTC

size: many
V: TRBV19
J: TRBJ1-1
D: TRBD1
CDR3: CASSTLGQGVRAPEAFF
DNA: TGTGCCAGTAGTACGTTAGGACAGGGGGTGCGAGCACCTGAAGCTTTCTTT

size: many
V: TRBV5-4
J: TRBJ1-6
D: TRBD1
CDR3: CASSLGGTASYNSPLHF
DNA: TGTGCCAGCAGCTTGGGGGGGACAGCTTCCTATAATTCACCCCTCCACTTT

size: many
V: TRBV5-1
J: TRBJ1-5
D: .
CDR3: CASRREVDQPQHF
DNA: TGCGCCAGCAGACGGGAGGTAGATCAGCCCCAGCATTTT

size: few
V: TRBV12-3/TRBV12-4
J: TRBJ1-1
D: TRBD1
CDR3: CASSRTGDMNTEAFF
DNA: TGTGCCAGCAGCCGGACAGGAGACATGAACACTGAAGCTTTCTTT

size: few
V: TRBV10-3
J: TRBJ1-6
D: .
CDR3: CAISEGSNSPLHF
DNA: TGTGCCATCAGTGAGGGCAGCAATTCACCCCTCCACTTT

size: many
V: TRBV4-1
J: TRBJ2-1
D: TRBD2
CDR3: CASSQVGTSGRGGNEQFF
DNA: TGCGCCAGCAGCCAAGTCGGAACTAGCGGGAGGGGAGGTAATGAGCAGTTCTTC

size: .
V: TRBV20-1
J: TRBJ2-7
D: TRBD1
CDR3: CSASPRDRDYEQYF
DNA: TGCAGTGCCAGCCCCCGGGACAGGGACTACGAGCAGTACTTC

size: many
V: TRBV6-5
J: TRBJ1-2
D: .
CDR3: CASSYSRQDYNYGYTF
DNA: TGTGCCAGCAGTTACTCGCGGCAGGATTATAACTATGGCTACACCTTC

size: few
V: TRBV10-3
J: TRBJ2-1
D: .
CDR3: CATTTSAGVRNEQFF
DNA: TGTGCCACCACTACTAGCGCAGGGGTGAGAAATGAGCAGTTCTTC

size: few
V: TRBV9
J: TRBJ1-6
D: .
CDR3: CASNSGPSAGNSPLHF
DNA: TGTGCCAGCAATTCGGGCCCCTCGGCGGGGAATTCACCCCTCCACTTT

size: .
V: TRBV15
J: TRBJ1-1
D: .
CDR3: CATSMPIVGTEAFF
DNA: TGTGCCACCAGCATGCCGATAGTGGGGACTGAAGCTTTCTTT

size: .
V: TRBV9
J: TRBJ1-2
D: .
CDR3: CASSVADSYGYTF
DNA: TGTGCCAGCAGCGTAGCGGATTCTTATGGCTACACCTTC

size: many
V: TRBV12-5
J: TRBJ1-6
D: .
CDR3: CASGLVPGSPLHF
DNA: TGTGCTAGTGGTTTGGTACCCGGTTCACCCCTCCACTTT

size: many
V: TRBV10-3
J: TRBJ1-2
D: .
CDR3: CAISVGGGYTF
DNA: TGTGCCATCAGCGTCGGTGGGGGGTACACCTTC

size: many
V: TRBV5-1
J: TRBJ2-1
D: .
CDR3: CASSLPEGSVYEQFF
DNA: TGCGCCAGCAGCTTGCCCGAGGGAAGTGTCTATGAGCAGTTCTTC

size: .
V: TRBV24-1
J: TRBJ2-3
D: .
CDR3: CATSDSRRIPTDAQYF
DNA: TGTGCCACCAGTGATTCCCGGAGGATCCCCACAGACGCGCAGTATTTT

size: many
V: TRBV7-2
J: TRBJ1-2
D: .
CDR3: CASNPGGPYGYTF
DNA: TGTGCCAGCAACCCGGGAGGACCCTATGGCTACACCTTC

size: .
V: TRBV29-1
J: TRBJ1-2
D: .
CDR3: CSVMTGGGYTF
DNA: TGCAGCGTAATGACAGGTGGCGGCTACACCTTC

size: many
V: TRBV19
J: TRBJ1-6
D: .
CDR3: CASRVLNSPLHF
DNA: TGTGCCAGCAGGGTTCTTAATTCACCCCTCCACTTT

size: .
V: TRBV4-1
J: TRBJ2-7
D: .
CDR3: CASSPVGEYEQYF
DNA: TGCGCCAGCAGCCCAGTCGGGGAGTACGAGCAGTACTTC

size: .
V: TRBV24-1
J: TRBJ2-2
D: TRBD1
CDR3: CATSHLTGEFTGELLF
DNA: TGTGCCACCAGTCACTTGACAGGGGAATTCACCGGGGAGCTGCTTTTT

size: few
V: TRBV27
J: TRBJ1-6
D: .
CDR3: CASRIGAFNSPLHF
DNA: TGTGCCAGCAGGATAGGGGCGTTTAATTCACCCCTCCACTTT

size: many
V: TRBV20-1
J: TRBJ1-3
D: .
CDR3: CSAHTSGNTIYF
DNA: TGCAGTGCTCACACCTCTGGAAACACCATATATTTT

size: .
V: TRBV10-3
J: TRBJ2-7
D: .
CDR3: CAISQGSRYEQYF
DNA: TGTGCCATCAGTCAGGGGAGTCGGTACGAGCAGTACTTC

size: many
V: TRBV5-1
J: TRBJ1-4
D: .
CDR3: CASSQGQTTNEKLFF
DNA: TGCGCCAGCAGCCAGGGACAAACAACTAATGAAAAACTGTTTTTT

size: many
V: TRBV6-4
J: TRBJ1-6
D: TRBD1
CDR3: CAGRADRGHADSPLHF
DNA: TGTGCCGGCAGAGCCGACAGGGGCCACGCAGATTCACCCCTCCACTTT

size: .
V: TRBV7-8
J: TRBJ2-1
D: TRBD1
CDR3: CASSLLTGVDNEQFF
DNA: TGTGCCAGCAGCTTACTTACAGGGGTCGACAATGAGCAGTTCTTC

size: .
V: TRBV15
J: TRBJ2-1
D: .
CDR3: CATSREAQREFF
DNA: TGTGCCACCAGCAGAGAAGCACAGCGAGAGTTCTTC

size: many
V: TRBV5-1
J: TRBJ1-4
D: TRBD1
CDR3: CASRTGSTTLNEKLFF
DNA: TGCGCCAGCAGGACAGGGAGTACCACTTTGAATGAAAAACTGTTTTTT

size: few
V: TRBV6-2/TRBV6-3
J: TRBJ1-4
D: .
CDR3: CASRGTDPFATNEKLFF
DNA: TGTGCCAGCCGGGGGACGGATCCTTTTGCAACTAATGAAAAACTGTTTTTT

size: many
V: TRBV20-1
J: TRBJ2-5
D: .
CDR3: CSARDAGLSLETQYF
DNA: TGCAGTGCTAGAGATGCGGGCCTATCACTAGAGACCCAGTACTTC